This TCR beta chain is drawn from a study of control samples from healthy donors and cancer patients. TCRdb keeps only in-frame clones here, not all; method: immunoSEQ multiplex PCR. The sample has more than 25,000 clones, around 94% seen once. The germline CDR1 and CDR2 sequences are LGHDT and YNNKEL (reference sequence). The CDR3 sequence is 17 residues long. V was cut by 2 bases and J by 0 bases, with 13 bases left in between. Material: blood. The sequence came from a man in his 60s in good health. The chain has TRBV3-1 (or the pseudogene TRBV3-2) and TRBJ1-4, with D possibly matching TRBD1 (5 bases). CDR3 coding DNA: TGTGCCAGCAGCCAACGAACAGGTTTTTCAACTAATGAAAAACTGTTTTTT. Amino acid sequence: CASSQRTGFSTNEKLFF.